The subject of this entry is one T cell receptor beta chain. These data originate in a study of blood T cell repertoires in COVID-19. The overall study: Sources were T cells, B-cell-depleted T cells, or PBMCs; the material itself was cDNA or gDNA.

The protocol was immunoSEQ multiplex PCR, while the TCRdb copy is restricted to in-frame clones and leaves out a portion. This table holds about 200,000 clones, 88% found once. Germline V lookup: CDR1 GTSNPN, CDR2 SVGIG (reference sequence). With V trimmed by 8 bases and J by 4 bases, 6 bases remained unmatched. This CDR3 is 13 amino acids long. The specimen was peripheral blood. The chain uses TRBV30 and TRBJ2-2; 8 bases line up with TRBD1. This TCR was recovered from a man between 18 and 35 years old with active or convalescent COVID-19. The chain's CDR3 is CARDRGGTGELFF. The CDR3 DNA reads TGTGCCCGAGACAGGGGAGGCACCGGGGAGCTGTTTTTT.